This entry features one TCR beta chain sequence. Its antigen is as yet unknown. The isolated RNA, all of it, was reverse transcribed, so expressed TCRB transcripts were what got sequenced. Data came from immunoSEQ multiplex PCR; TCRdb stores just in-frame clones and leaves some out. In the table there are 120,000 or so clones, roughly a sixth of which are singletons. The germline V and J ends were trimmed by 3 bases and 12 bases, with 18 bases remaining between them. Germline V CDR1 and CDR2: MGHRA, YSYEKL. CDR3 length: 14 residues. This entry is derived from a study of beta chain features in type 1 diabetes. Study outcomes and limitations: Among patients with Type 1 diabetes, TCRB CDR3s were moderately but significantly shorter in every one of the four CD4+ subsets.

Sequencing was performed on central memory CD4+ T cells from blood. V gene TRBV4-1 combines with J gene TRBJ2-1; weak D call: TRBD1 (5 bases). This TCR came from a man between 18 and 29 years old with type 1 diabetes. CDR3 sequence: CASSQDSIGARQFF. Here the CDR3 DNA reads TGCGCCAGCAGCCAGGATTCAATAGGGGCGAGGCAGTTCTTC.